This record concerns one TCR beta chain sequence. The antigen is undetermined. There are 13 residues in the CDR3. Per germline, CDR1 SGHTA and CDR2 FQGNSA. V lost 0 bases to trimming and J lost 3 bases, with 3 bases between them. It was CD45RO-negative cells, positively selected for CCR7, that made up naive CD8 cells, with terminally differentiated effector memory CD45RA+ cells excluded. The data are from a study of shared clonotypes between healthy human individuals. Study as a whole: Three plates were used per donor for CD4 naive, three for CD4 memory, two for CD8 naive and one for CD8 memory. Study-wide points: Among the subsets, naive ones generally showed larger estimated richness than memory ones. Sampling was confined to blood; repertoires within tissues likely differ.

Libraries were prepared by immunoSEQ multiplex PCR; TCRdb keeps only in-frame clonotypes and omits some of them. Of about 580,000 clones listed, 95% to 98% were seen once; the top ten hold 0.3%. J is TRBJ1-3 and V is TRBV7-2; D not certain. The TCR was taken from a man aged 30 to 45 in good health. Sequenced material: naive CD8+ T cells sorted from blood. This CDR3 reads CASSLAFGNTIYF. As DNA, the CDR3 is TGTGCCAGCAGCTTAGCATTTGGAAACACCATATATTTT. Full variable domain (remainder filled in from reference TRBV7-2 and TRBJ1-3): GAGVSQSPSNKVTEKGKDVELRCDPISGHTALYWYRQSLGQGLEFLIYFQGNSAPDKSGLPSDRFSAERTGGSVSTLTIQRTQQEDSAVYLCASSLAFGNTIYFGEGSWLTVV.